This passage covers 11 T cell receptor beta chains from one sample sequenced in a study of blood T cell repertoires in COVID-19. Assay used: immunoSEQ multiplex PCR; TCRdb lists only in-frame clones, some missing. The profile covers some 270,000 clones, with about 90% appearing a single time and 2.5% to 3.5% taken by the ten largest. The sequenced sample was PBMCs or T cells enriched from blood (not recorded which). Receptors were obtained from a middle-aged woman who had been exposed to COVID-19.

The chain carries TRBV5-5 and TRBJ1-6; D is uncertain. This CDR3 region has 13 residues. V shed 4 bases and J shed 11 bases, with 13 bases lying between them. Germline V gene sequence: CDR1 SGHKS, CDR2 YYEKEE (reference sequence). The CDR3 loop is CASSKERVAPLHF. CDR3 DNA sequence: TGTGCCAGCAGCAAGGAGCGGGTGGCACCCCTCCACTTT.

This rearrangement joins TRBV6-2 or TRBV6-3 to TRBJ1-5; a weak D match, TRBD1 (6 bases). Germline CDR1 and CDR2: MNHEY and SVGEGT. Between the trimmed V and J ends, which lost 2 bases and 7 bases, there was a span of 15 bases. This CDR3 region has 15 residues. The CDR3 nucleotides read TGTGCCAGCAGTTACCGAAACAGGGAAGGACAGCCCCAGCATTTT. This translates into CASSYRNREGQPQHF.

V gene TRBV10-1 combines with J gene TRBJ2-7; D might be TRBD2 (6 bases). The CDR3 extends over 14 amino acids. The V and J ends lost 4 bases and 3 bases respectively, with 13 bases between them. The germline CDR1 and CDR2 sequences are WNHNN and SYGVQD (reference sequence). CDR3 sequence (DNA): TGCGCCAGCAGTGGGTACGGGGGTGACTACGAGCAGTACGTC. It yields the protein CASSGYGGDYEQYV.

The chain recombines TRBV5-1 with TRBJ1-6; D ambiguous. V dropped 1 base and J dropped 0 bases, with 20 bases sitting between them. This CDR3 spans 20 amino acids. Germline assignment: CDR1 SGHRS and CDR2 YFSETQ. The CDR3 DNA reads as TGCGCCAGCAGCTTGTCACTGAGACATCTCTCTGCCTCCTATAATTCACCCCTCCACTTT. Encoded protein: CASSLSLRHLSASYNSPLHF.

The rearrangement joins TRBV19 to TRBJ1-1, with 8 bases aligning to TRBD1. Trimming at V came to 9 bases and at J to 2 bases, leaving 2 bases not matched to a gene. The CDR3 runs to 12 residues. CDR1 and CDR2 from the germline V gene are LNHDA and SQIVND (reference sequence). CDR3 DNA: TGTGCCAGCGACAGGGGAAACACTGAAGCTTTCTTT. It encodes CASDRGNTEAFF.

Worth noting for this clone: The junction departs from germline at one end; a sequencing error may be responsible. This rearrangement joins TRBV5-1 to TRBJ2-5; the match to TRBD1 covers 8 bases. This CDR3 is built from 16 residues. Looked up from germline, CDR1 is SGHRS and CDR2 is YFSETQ. The CDR3, as DNA: TGTGCCAGCAGCTTGAATGTCGCAGGGGGCCGTGAGACCCAGTACTTC. Translation: CASSLNVAGGRETQYF.

The rearrangement joins TRBV5-1 to TRBJ2-1; TRBD2 might be the D (6 bases). V was cut by 3 bases and J by 0 bases, with 13 bases left in between. Germline CDR1 is SGHRS and CDR2 is YFSETQ. The CDR3 length is 16 residues. CDR3 amino acids: CASSWVGDSSYNEQFF. The CDR3 DNA follows: TGCGCCAGCAGCTGGGTAGGGGACTCCTCCTACAATGAGCAGTTCTTC. Filled out from reference TRBV5-1 and TRBJ2-1, the complete variable domain reads KAGVTQTPRYLIKTRGQQVTLSCSPISGHRSVSWYQQTPGQGLQFLFEYFSETQRNKGNFPGRFSGRQFSNSRSEMNVSTLELGDSALYLCASSWVGDSSYNEQFFGPGTRLTVL.

The chain is built from TRBV7-3 and TRBJ2-2; D gene uncertain. Germline lookup yields CDR1 SGHTA and CDR2 FQGTGA. V dropped 5 bases and J dropped 8 bases, with 9 bases sitting between them. The CDR3 totals 12 residues. In DNA, the CDR3 is TGTGCCAGCAGCCCCCAGACAGGGGAGCTGTTTTTT. This sequence encodes CASSPQTGELFF.

J is TRBJ2-6 and V is TRBV7-9, with D possibly TRBD2 on 6 matching bases. Trimming stripped 5 bases from V and 0 bases from J, with 11 bases between. Germline V gives CDR1 SEHNR, CDR2 FQNEAQ (reference sequence). The CDR3 has 16 amino acids. CDR3 sequence: CASSPKAGSGANVLTF. The CDR3 DNA sequence: TGTGCCAGCAGCCCCAAAGCGGGCTCTGGGGCCAACGTCCTGACTTTC.

The chain recombines TRBV19 with TRBJ1-1; D might be TRBD1 (5 bases). V was pared by 3 bases and J by 4 bases, with 12 bases between. The CDR3 extends over 14 amino acids. The V gene's germline CDR1 is LNHDA and CDR2 SQIVND (reference sequence). The CDR3 nucleotides are TGTGCCAGTAGTATCCCCGGTAGGGGCACTGAAGCTTTCTTT. Protein sequence: CASSIPGRGTEAFF.

The chain links TRBV9 to TRBJ1-1; unclear D gene. Germline CDR1 SGDLS, CDR2 YYNGEE. Trimming left V 4 bases short and J 5 bases short, with 21 bases between. This CDR3 region has 16 residues. The CDR3 DNA follows: TGTGCCAGCAGCCCCGGAGGGCGGGGAGTTGGTACTGAAGCTTTCTTT. This sequence encodes CASSPGGRGVGTEAFF.